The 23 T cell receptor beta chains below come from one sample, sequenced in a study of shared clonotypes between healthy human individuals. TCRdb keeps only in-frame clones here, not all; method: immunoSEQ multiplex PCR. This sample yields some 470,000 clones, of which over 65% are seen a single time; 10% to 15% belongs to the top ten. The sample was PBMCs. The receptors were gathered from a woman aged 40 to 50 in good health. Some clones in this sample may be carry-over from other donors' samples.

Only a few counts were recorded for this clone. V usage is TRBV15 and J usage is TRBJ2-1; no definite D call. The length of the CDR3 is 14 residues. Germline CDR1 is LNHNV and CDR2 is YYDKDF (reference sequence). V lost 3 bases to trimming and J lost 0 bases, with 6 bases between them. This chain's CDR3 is CATSSSYSYNEQFF. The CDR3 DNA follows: TGTGCCACCAGCAGTTCGTACTCCTACAATGAGCAGTTCTTC.

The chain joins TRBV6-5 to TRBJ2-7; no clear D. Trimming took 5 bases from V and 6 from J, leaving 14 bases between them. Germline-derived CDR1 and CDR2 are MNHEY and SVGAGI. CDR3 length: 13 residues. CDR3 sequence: CASSPRPGFEQYF. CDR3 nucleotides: TGTGCCAGCAGTCCCCGACCGGGCTTCGAGCAGTACTTC.

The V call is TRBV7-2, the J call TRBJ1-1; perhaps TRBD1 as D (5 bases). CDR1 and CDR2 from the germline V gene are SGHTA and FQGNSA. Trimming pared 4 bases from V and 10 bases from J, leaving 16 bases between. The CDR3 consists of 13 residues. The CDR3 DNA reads TGTGCCAGCAGCTACCGGGCCGCCGGGGGAGCTTTCTTT. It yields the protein CASSYRAAGGAFF.

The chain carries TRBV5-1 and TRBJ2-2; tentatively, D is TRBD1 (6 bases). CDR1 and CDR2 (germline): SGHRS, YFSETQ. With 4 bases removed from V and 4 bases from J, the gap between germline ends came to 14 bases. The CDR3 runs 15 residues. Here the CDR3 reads CASSPQDSSTGELFF. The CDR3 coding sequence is TGCGCCAGCAGCCCCCAGGACAGTTCCACCGGGGAGCTGTTTTTT.

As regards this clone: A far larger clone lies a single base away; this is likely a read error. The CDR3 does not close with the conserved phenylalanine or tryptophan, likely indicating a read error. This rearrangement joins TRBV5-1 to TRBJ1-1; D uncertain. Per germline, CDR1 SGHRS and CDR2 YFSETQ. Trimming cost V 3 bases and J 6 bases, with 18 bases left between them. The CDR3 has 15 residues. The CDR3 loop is CASSWAVDGLSEAFL. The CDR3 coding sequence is TGCGCCAGCAGCTGGGCGGTTGACGGCCTGTCTGAAGCTTTCCTT.

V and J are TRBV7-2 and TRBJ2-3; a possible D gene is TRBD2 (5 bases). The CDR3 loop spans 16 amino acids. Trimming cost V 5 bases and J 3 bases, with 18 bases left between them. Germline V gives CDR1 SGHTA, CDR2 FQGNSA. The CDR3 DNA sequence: TGTGCCAGCAGCACCCGGGGAGCGCCGCAGACAGATACGCAGTATTTT. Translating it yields CASSTRGAPQTDTQYF.

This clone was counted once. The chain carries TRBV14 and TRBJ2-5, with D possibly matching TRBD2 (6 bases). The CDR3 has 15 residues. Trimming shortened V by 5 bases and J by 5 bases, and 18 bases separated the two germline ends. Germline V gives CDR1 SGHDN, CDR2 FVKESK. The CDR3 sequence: CASSILGGGTETQYF. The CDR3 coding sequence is TGTGCCAGCAGCATTCTTGGTGGCGGGACCGAGACCCAGTACTTC.

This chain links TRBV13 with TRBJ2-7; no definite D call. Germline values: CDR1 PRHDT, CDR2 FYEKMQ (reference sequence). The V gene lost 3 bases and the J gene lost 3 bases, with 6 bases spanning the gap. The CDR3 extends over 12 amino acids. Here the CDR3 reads CASSLRNYEQYF. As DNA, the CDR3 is TGTGCCAGCAGCTTGAGAAACTACGAGCAGTACTTC.

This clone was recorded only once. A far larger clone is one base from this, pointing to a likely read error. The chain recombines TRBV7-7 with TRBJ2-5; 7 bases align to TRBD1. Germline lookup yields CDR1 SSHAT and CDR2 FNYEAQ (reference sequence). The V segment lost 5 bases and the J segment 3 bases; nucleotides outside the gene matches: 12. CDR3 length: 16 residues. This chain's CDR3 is CASSHNSGGQEETQYF. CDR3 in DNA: TGTGCCAGCAGCCATAATTCAGGGGGACAAGAAGAGACCCAGTACTTC.

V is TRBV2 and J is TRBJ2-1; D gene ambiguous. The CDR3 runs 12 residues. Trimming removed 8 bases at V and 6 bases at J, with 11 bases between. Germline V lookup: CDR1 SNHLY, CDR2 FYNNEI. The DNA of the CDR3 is TGTGCCAGCCGGTCCGATACCAATGAGCAGTTCTTC. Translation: CASRSDTNEQFF.

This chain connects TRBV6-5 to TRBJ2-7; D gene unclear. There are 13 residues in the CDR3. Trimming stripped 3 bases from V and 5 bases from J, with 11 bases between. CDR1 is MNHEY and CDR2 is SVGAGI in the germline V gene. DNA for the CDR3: TGTGCCAGCAGTTATTTAGGGTCCAACGAGCAGTACTTC. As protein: CASSYLGSNEQYF.

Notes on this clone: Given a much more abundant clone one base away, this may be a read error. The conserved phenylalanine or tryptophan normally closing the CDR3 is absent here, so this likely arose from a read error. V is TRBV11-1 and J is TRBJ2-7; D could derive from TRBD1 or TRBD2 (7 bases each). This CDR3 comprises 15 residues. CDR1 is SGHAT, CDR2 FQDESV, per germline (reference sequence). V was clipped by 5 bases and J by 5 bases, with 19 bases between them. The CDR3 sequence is CASSRQGGTQHEQYL. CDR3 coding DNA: TGTGCCAGCAGCCGACAGGGAGGGACTCAACACGAGCAGTACCTC.

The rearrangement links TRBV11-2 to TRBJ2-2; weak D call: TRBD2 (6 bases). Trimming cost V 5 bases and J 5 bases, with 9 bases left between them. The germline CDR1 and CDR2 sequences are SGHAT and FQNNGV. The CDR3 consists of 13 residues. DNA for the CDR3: TGTGCCAGCAGCCAGACTAGTACCGGGGAGCTGTTTTTT. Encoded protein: CASSQTSTGELFF.

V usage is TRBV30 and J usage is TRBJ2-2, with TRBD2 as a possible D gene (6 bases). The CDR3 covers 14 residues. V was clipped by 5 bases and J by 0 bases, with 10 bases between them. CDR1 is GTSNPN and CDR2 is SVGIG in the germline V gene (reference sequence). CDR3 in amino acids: CAWQGGANTGELFF. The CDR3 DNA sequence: TGTGCCTGGCAGGGCGGGGCGAACACCGGGGAGCTGTTTTTT.

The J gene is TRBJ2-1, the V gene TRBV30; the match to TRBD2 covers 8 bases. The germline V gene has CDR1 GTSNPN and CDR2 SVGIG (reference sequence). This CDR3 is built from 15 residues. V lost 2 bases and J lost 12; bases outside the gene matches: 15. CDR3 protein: CAWSRSGGGRIGQFF. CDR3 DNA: TGTGCCTGGAGTAGAAGCGGGGGTGGGCGGATAGGGCAGTTCTTC.

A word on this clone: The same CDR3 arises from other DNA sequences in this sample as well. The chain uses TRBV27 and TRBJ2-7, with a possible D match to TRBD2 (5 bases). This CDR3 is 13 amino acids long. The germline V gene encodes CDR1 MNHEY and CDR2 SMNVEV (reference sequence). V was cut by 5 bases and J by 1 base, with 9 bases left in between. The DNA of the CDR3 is TGTGCCAGCAGTCCCGGACTTTCCTACGAGCAGTACTTC. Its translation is CASSPGLSYEQYF.

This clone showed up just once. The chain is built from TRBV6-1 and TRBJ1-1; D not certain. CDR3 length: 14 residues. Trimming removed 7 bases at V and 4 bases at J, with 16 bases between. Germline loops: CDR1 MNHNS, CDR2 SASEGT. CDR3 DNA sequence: TGTGCCAGCACCCCGCAGGAGGGAGTCACTGAAGCTTTCTTT. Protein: CASTPQEGVTEAFF.

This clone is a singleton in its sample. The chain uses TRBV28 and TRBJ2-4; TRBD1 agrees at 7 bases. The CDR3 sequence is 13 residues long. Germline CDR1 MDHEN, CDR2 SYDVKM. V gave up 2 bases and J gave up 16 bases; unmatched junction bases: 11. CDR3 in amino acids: CASSLPSRGRSYF. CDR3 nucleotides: TGTGCCAGCAGTTTACCCTCGAGGGGGCGCTCCTACTTC. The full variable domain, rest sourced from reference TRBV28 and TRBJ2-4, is DVKVTQSSRYLVKRTGEKVFLECVQDMDHENMFWYRQDPGLGLRLIYFSYDVKMKEKGDIPEGYSVSREKKERFSLILESASTNQTSMYLCASSLPSRGRSYFGAGTRLSVL.

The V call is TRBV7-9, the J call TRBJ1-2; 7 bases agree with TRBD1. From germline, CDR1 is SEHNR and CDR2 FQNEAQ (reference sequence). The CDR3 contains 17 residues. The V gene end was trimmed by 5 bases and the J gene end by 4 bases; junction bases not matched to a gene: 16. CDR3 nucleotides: TGTGCCAGCAGCGAACCGGCCAGGGGGAGGGGATTCTATGGCTACACCTTC. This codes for CASSEPARGRGFYGYTF.

The CDR3 DNA reads as TGTGCCAGCTCACCAGGAATTGATTGGGGCGGGGATGAGCAGTTCTTC. The encoded protein is CASSPGIDWGGDEQFF. The rearrangement links TRBV18 to TRBJ2-1; D possibly corresponds to TRBD2 (6 bases). This CDR3 is built from 16 residues. The germline CDR1 and CDR2 sequences are KGHSH and LQKENI. V was shortened by 2 bases and J by 8 bases, with 19 bases between the two germline ends.

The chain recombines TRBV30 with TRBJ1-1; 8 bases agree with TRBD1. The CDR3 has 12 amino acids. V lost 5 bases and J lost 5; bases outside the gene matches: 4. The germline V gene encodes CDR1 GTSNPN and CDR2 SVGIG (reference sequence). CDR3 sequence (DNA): TGTGCCTGGGGGGACAGGTGGACTGAAGCTTTCTTT. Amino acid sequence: CAWGDRWTEAFF.

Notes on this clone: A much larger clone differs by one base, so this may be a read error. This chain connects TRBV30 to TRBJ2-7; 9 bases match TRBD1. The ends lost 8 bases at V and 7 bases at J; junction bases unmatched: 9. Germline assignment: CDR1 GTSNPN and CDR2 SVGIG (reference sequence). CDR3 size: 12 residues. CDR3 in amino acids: CARAGTGLEQYF. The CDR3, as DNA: TGTGCCAGGGCTGGGACAGGGTTGGAGCAGTACTTC.

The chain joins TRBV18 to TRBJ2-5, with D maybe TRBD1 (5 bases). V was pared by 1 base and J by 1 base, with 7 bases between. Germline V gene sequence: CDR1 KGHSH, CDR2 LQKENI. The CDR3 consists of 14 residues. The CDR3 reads CASSPQGPQETQYF. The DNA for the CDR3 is TGTGCCAGCTCACCACAGGGGCCCCAAGAGACCCAGTACTTC.